This T cell receptor (beta chain) was documented in a study of PD-L1 blockade in urothelial cancer. Study-wide context: The study recovered a median of around 140,000 T cells per blood sample.

Study-wide results and limits: At the 3-week point, tumor-associated blood clones expanded more in durable-benefit patients.

On this clone itself: Its target is unknown.

Generated by immunoSEQ multiplex PCR, the TCRdb table keeps only in-frame clones and is missing some. The sample shows about 110,000 clones, 80% to 95% of them seen only once. The time point here: peripheral blood 6 weeks after treatment start. From germline, CDR1 is SGHAT and CDR2 FQNNGV. V was pared by 3 bases and J by 5 bases, with 14 bases between. CDR3 length: 14 residues. The chain links TRBV11-2 to TRBJ2-7, with a possible D match to TRBD2 (6 bases). The sequencing used PBMCs, collected around atezolizumab (anti-PD-L1) treatment. This TCR was sampled from a man aged 60-69 years with urothelial cancer. The CDR3 nucleotides are TGTGCCAGCAGCTTCGGGACGGGACTCCACGAGCAGTACTTC. Translating it yields CASSFGTGLHEQYF.